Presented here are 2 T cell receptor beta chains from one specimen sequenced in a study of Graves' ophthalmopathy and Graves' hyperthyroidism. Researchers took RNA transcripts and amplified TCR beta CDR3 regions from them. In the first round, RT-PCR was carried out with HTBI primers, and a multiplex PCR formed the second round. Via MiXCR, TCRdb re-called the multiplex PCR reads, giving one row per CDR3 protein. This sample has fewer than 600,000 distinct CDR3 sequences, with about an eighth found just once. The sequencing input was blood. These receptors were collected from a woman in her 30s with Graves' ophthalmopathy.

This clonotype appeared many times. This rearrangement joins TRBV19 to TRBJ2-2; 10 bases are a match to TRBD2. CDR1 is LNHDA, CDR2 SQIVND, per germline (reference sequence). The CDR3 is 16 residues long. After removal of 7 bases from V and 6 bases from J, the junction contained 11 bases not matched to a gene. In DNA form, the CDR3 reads TGTGCCAGTAACCCGACTAGCGGGTCAAGACCCGGGGAGCTGTTTTTT. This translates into CASNPTSGSRPGELFF.

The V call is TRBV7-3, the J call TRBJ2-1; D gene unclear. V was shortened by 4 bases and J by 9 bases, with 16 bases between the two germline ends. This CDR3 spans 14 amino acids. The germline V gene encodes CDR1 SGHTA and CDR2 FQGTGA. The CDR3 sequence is CASSSIRQGSEQFF. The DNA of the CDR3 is TGTGCCAGCAGCTCCATCCGACAAGGGTCTGAGCAGTTCTTC. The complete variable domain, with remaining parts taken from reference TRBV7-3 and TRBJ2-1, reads GAGVSQTPSNKVTEKGKYVELRCDPISGHTALYWYRQSLGQGPEFLIYFQGTGAADDSGLPNDRFFAVRPEGSVSTLKIQRTERGDSAVYLCASSSIRQGSEQFFGPGTRLTVL.